This T cell receptor beta chain was sequenced in a study of shared clonotypes between healthy human individuals. V dropped 10 bases and J dropped 3 bases, with 10 bases sitting between them. From germline, CDR1 is MDHEN and CDR2 SYDVKM. The CDR3 loop spans 11 amino acids. Profiling relied on immunoSEQ multiplex PCR, and the TCRdb table lists in-frame clones only, not all of them. The sample includes some 2 million clones, 85% to 95% of them seen just once. V gene TRBV28 combines with J gene TRBJ2-7, with no clear D. The TCR sequence derives from a young man in good health. Specimen: naive CD4+ T cells sorted from blood. The subset was: CD45RA+ positively selected. In DNA form, the CDR3 reads TGTGCCACCACGAGAAGCTACGAGCAGTACTTC. This codes for CATTRSYEQYF.